This is a list of T cell receptor beta chains from one sample in a study of T-cell reconstitution after alpha-beta-depleted transplantation in children. A single record per CDR3 protein comes from TCRdb applying MiXCR to the PCR reads. The table has 200,000 to 300,000 distinct CDR3 sequences, around 12% seen once. Sequenced material: PBMCs from the stem cell graft donor, taken from the stem cell graft. The receptors come from a human donor who donated a stem cell graft to a child with acute lymphoblastic leukemia. The CDR3 runs from the conserved cysteine through the conserved F or W. The D gene is left open where the match is weak. Not all rows give a size; the values are once, few, many and, for expanded clones, a class.

TRBV12-3/TRBV12-4	-	TRBJ2-3	many	TGTGCCAGCACCCCCGGGGCAAGAGGGAGAGTGGCAGATACGCAGTATTTT	CASTPGARGRVADTQYF
TRBV6-5	-	TRBJ1-1	many	TGTGCCAGCAGTTGGTCCAGGGGTGGAACTGAAGCTTTCTTT	CASSWSRGGTEAFF
TRBV20-1	TRBD1	TRBJ1-4	many	TGCAGTGCTAGACTAAAACTCCCGGGACAGGGCAGTGAAAAACTGTTTTTT	CSARLKLPGQGSEKLFF
TRBV27	-	TRBJ1-5	many	TGTGCCAGCAGTTTCGGAGGCGCGGGTCAGCCCCAGCATTTT	CASSFGGAGQPQHF
TRBV20-1	-	TRBJ2-7	many	TGCAGTGCTAGTTCCCGACCTTCCGGCTACGAGCAGTACTTC	CSASSRPSGYEQYF
TRBV20-1	TRBD1	TRBJ1-2	many	TGCAGTGCTAGTCGTGCGGGACAGGGCTATGGCTACACCTTC	CSASRAGQGYGYTF
TRBV28	TRBD1	TRBJ1-4	many	TGTGCCAGCAGTGGTGACAGGGGAAATGAAAAACTGTTTTTT	CASSGDRGNEKLFF
TRBV9	-	TRBJ2-3	many	TGTGCCAGCAGCGTCGAGGGGGGAGATACGCAGTATTTT	CASSVEGGDTQYF
TRBV20-1	-	TRBJ2-2	many	TGCAGTGCTACCACCGGGACGGGGGCCGGGGAGCTGTTTTTT	CSATTGTGAGELFF
TRBV10-3	-	TRBJ2-2	many	TGTGCCATCAGTGAGAGTGGCAACACCGGGGAGCTGTTTTTT	CAISESGNTGELFF
TRBV28	-	TRBJ2-7	many	TGTGCCAGCAGTATTGTCAGGGGTATCTCCTACGAGCAGTACTTC	CASSIVRGISYEQYF
TRBV28	TRBD2	TRBJ2-1	many	TGTGCCAGCGAGACTAGCGGGGGATACAATGAGCAGTTCTTC	CASETSGGYNEQFF
TRBV7-3	-	TRBJ1-1	-	TGTGCCAGCAGCTTTGCAGGGAGAACTGAAGCTTTCTTT	CASSFAGRTEAFF
TRBV20-1	TRBD2	TRBJ2-5	many	TGCAGTGCTATACGGGGGGGACAAAACGGGGAGACCCAGTACTTC	CSAIRGGQNGETQYF
TRBV5-1	TRBD1	TRBJ2-7	many	TGCGCCAGCAGCTTGGGACAGGGGATCGGCTACGAGCAGTACTTC	CASSLGQGIGYEQYF
TRBV3-1	-	TRBJ1-4	many	TGTGCCAGCAGGTCGACAGGAGTTAATGAAAAACTGTTTTTT	CASRSTGVNEKLFF
TRBV28	TRBD1	TRBJ2-7	-	TGTGCCAGCAGAACAGGGGGCGGGTCGTATGGCGAGCAGTACTTC	CASRTGGGSYGEQYF
TRBV19	TRBD1	TRBJ1-5	once	TGTGCCAGTAGTGTCGGACAGGGGGTCGGCAATCAGCCCCAGCATTTT	CASSVGQGVGNQPQHF
TRBV19	TRBD1	TRBJ1-2	many	TGTGCCAGTAGGCTCCGGACAGGGGCCTATGGCTACACCTTC	CASRLRTGAYGYTF
TRBV13	-	TRBJ2-7	many	TGTGCCAGCAGCTTAGGCCGGGGCAGGGGTCACGAGCAGTACTTC	CASSLGRGRGHEQYF
TRBV6-2/TRBV6-3	-	TRBJ1-5	once	TGTGCCAGCAGTTACGGGGGGGTGACTCAGCCCCAGCATTTT	CASSYGGVTQPQHF
TRBV20-1	-	TRBJ2-7	-	TGCAGTGCCGAGGGAGCCCTGGATGGGCAGTACTTC	CSAEGALDGQYF
TRBV20-1	-	TRBJ2-7	-	TGCAGTGCTAGAGAGCCTCTACCCCCCTACGAGCAGTACTTC	CSAREPLPPYEQYF
TRBV28	-	TRBJ2-7	many	TGTGCCAGCAGTTTAAGCGGCCAGAGCGGCGAGCAGTACTTC	CASSLSGQSGEQYF
TRBV29-1	-	TRBJ1-1	many	TGCAGCGTTGCAGGGTTAAAGCCGATGAACACTGAAGCTTTCTTT	CSVAGLKPMNTEAFF
TRBV6-1	-	TRBJ1-3	many	TGTGCCAGCAGTATTGGGACGGCTGGAAACACCATATATTTT	CASSIGTAGNTIYF
TRBV29-1	TRBD2	TRBJ2-2	-	TGCAGCGTTCCTAGAGGTCTAGCGGGAGGCACCTCTGCCGGGGAGGTGTTTTTT	CSVPRGLAGGTSAGEVFF
TRBV4-1	-	TRBJ2-7	once	TGCGCCAGCAGCCAAGGAAATCGGGACACCTACGAGCAGTACTTC	CASSQGNRDTYEQYF
TRBV29-1	-	TRBJ2-7	many	TGCAGCGTTGAAGGGAAGGGCCCCGAGCAGTACTTC	CSVEGKGPEQYF
TRBV18	-	TRBJ1-1	many	TGTGCCAGCTCATCGGGATTTTCGGGCACTGAAGCTTTCTTT	CASSSGFSGTEAFF
TRBV27	-	TRBJ2-7	many	TGTGCCAGCAGTTTAGGACCCGGAGTTAACGAGCAGTACTTC	CASSLGPGVNEQYF
TRBV6-5	TRBD1	TRBJ1-2	few	TGTGCCAGCAGTTTCTCGGGACAGGGGACATCTAACTATGGCTACACCTTC	CASSFSGQGTSNYGYTF
TRBV7-8	-	TRBJ1-2	many	TGTGCCAGCAGCCTAAGGGAGGCGGGGGGCGGCCTCTATGGCTACACCTTC	CASSLREAGGGLYGYTF
TRBV19	-	TRBJ1-6	-	TGTGCCAGTAGTACGGGAGCCTATAATTCACCCCTCCACTTT	CASSTGAYNSPLHF
TRBV11-1	TRBD2	TRBJ2-7	many	TGTGCCAGCAGCCAAGGGGCCAAGACTAGCGGGAGGGCCAACGAGCAGTACTTC	CASSQGAKTSGRANEQYF